This T cell receptor (beta chain) was recorded in a study of OX40 agonist ivuxolimab in advanced cancers. The overall study: Patients were dosed with the agonistic anti-OX40 (CD134) antibody ivuxolimab. Prior anti-PD-1, anti-PD-L1 or anti-CTLA-4 therapy was allowed; around 40% had some. The mean age was approximately 60 years, ranging from about 20 to 79, with around four fifths of participants male.

Germline lookup yields CDR1 MNHNY and CDR2 SVGAGI (reference sequence). V lost 5 bases, J lost 5 bases, and 2 bases stayed unmatched. This CDR3 region has 14 residues. Repertoires were generated with immunoSEQ multiplex PCR, while TCRdb's copy carries only in-frame clones and drops some. The table lists about 24,000 clones, 85% to 90% of them singletons, with around a sixth in the top ten. Peripheral blood came from all dose cohorts at three timepoints. This chain uses TRBV6-6 with TRBJ2-5; 13 positions agree with TRBD2. The sample here was CD4+ or CD8+ T cells sorted from blood, taken in a trial of the OX40 agonist ivuxolimab. The receptor was derived from an adult with an advanced solid tumor such as melanoma, head and neck, liver or kidney cancer. The CDR3 DNA reads as TGTGCCAGCAGTGGGACTAGCGGGGCTGAGACCCAGTACTTC. Amino acids: CASSGTSGAETQYF.